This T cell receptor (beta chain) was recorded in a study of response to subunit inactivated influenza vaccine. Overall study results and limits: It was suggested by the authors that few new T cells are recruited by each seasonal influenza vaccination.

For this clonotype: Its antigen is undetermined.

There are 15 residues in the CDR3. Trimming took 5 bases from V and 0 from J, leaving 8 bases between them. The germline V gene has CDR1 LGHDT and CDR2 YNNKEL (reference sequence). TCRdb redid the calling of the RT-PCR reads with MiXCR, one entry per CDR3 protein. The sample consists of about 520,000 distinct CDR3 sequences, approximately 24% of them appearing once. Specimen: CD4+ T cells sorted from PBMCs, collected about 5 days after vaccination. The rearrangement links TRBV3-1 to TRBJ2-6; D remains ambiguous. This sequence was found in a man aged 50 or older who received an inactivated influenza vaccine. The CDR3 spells CASSSPASGANVLTF. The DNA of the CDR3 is TGTGCCAGCAGCTCACCAGCCTCTGGGGCCAACGTCCTGACTTTC. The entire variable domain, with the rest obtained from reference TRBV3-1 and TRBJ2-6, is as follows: DTAVSQTPKYLVTQMGNDKSIKCEQNLGHDTMYWYKQDSKKFLKIMFSYNNKELIINETVPNRFSPKSPDKAHLNLHINSLELGDSAVYFCASSSPASGANVLTFGAGSRLTVL.